These 9 T cell receptor beta chains were all obtained from the same sample, sequenced in a study of T-cell reconstitution after alpha-beta-depleted transplantation in children (dated by TCRdb to about 2016). What this sample's treatment or condition label stands for: allogeneic hematopoietic cell transplantation with graft depleted of TCRalphabeta T cells and CD19 B cells. The library was prepared using PCR. The reads were generated on an Illumina HiSeq 2500. Molecular barcoding was employed in the preparation of TCR libraries, with unique molecular identifiers being used to normalize TCRbeta repertoire quantification. Through fastp at Q25 and MiXCR, TCRdb rebuilt clones from the public reads, retaining in-frame beta chains. Identical CDR3 proteins give one entry, which carries the most common genes and DNA. The sample table records 450,000 to 600,000 distinct CDR3 sequences; roughly 13% of these occur just once. The ten largest clonotypes hold about 2% of the sample.

The sample was PBMCs, mostly from graft donor cells, taken 360 days after TCRalphabeta/CD19-depleted stem cell transplant. These TCRs come from a male patient between 10 and 17 years old who had a stem cell transplant for acute myeloid leukemia, so the T cells may come from the graft donor.

The chain recombines TRBV12-3 or TRBV12-4 with TRBJ2-2; D perhaps matches TRBD2 (5 bases). V was shortened by 10 bases and J by 0 bases, with 9 bases between the two germline ends. The length of the CDR3 is 13 residues. The CDR3 loop reads CATSLSNTGELFF. The CDR3 DNA reads TGTGCCACTAGCCTATCGAACACCGGGGAGCTGTTTTTT.

A word on this clonotype: This may be a read error, as it is one base from a much larger clone. This rearrangement joins TRBV6-1 to TRBJ2-7, with 7 nucleotides matching TRBD1. J was trimmed by 2 bases and V by 10 bases; bases with no gene match: 8. Germline loops: CDR1 MNHNS, CDR2 SASEGT. The CDR3 consists of 13 residues. CDR3 bases: TGTGCCATCAGACAGGGTTCGGCCTACGAGCAGTACTTC. Its translation: CAIRQGSAYEQYF.

This clonotype has a handful of counts. The chain has TRBV28 and TRBJ2-7, with D perhaps TRBD1 (6 bases). The CDR3 runs 12 residues. Germline V gene sequence: CDR1 MDHEN, CDR2 SYDVKM. Trimming stripped 6 bases from V and 7 bases from J, with 13 bases between. This chain's CDR3 is CASRQGFEEQYF. In DNA form, the CDR3 reads TGTGCCAGCAGACAGGGCTTTGAAGAGCAGTACTTC.

This clonotype was seen at least ten times. The V and J genes are TRBV12-3 or TRBV12-4 and TRBJ2-7; 9 nucleotides agree with TRBD2. The V segment lost 5 bases and the J segment 2 bases; nucleotides outside the gene matches: 7. The CDR3 is made up of 15 amino acids. CDR3 DNA: TGTGCCAGCAGTCCTCTAGCGGGGAAGGCCTACGAGCAGTACTTC. Its translation is CASSPLAGKAYEQYF.

This clonotype appeared a few times. The rearrangement links TRBV29-1 to TRBJ2-1; D perhaps matches TRBD1 (6 bases). V was cut by 3 bases and J by 4 bases, with 13 bases left in between. This CDR3 spans 14 amino acids. The germline CDR1 and CDR2 sequences are SQVTM and ANQGSEA. The DNA for the CDR3 is TGCAGCGTTGACCCCCCAGGGGTTTACAATGAGCAGTTCTTC. Translating gives CSVDPPGVYNEQFF.

In this sample, this clonotype turned up once. A much bigger clone sits one base away, suggesting this may be a read error. The chain uses TRBV5-6 and TRBJ2-5, with 9 bases aligning to TRBD2. The CDR3 is 16 amino acids. CDR1 and CDR2 from the germline V gene are SGHDT and YYEEEE. The CDR3 DNA reads TGTGCCAGCAGCTTTCGGACTAGCGCCCCCCAAGAGATCCAGTACTTC. Amino acids: CASSFRTSAPQEIQYF.

The sample holds many counts of this clonotype. The V and J genes are TRBV28 and TRBJ2-1; TRBD2 matches at 13 bases. Germline-derived CDR1 and CDR2 are MDHEN and SYDVKM. After removal of 5 bases from V and 9 bases from J, the junction contained 22 bases not matched to a gene. This CDR3 region has 20 residues. The CDR3 DNA follows: TGTGCCAGCAGTGTCCAGGGGGTCCGGGACGGACTAGCGGGAGAATTTGAGCAGTTCTTC. This sequence encodes CASSVQGVRDGLAGEFEQFF. Supplemented by reference TRBV28 and TRBJ2-1, the full variable domain reads DVKVTQSSRYLVKRTGEKVFLECVQDMDHENMFWYRQDPGLGLRLIYFSYDVKMKEKGDIPEGYSVSREKKERFSLILESASTNQTSMYLCASSVQGVRDGLAGEFEQFFGPGTRLTVL.

This clonotype was detected only a few times. For the CDR3, the DNA is TGTGCCAGCAGTTTTGGGCAACCCGGGGCCCCCGGGACCCAGTACTTC. Protein sequence: CASSFGQPGAPGTQYF. The chain joins TRBV12-3 or TRBV12-4 to TRBJ2-5; D assignment may be TRBD1 or TRBD2 (5 bases each). V dropped 3 bases and J dropped 7 bases, with 21 bases sitting between them. The CDR3 covers 16 residues.

This clonotype was detected only a few times. The chain links TRBV9 to TRBJ2-1, with a tentative D call TRBD2 (5 bases). The germline CDR1 and CDR2 sequences are SGDLS and YYNGEE. Trimming removed 3 bases at V and 3 bases at J, with 10 bases between. The CDR3 is 14 residues long. In nucleotides, the CDR3 is TGTGCCAGCAGCGAGGAGGTTAACTACAATGAGCAGTTCTTC. Its protein product is CASSEEVNYNEQFF.